The rows below give T cell receptor beta chains drawn from one sample of a study of shared clonotypes between healthy human individuals. Repertoires were generated with immunoSEQ multiplex PCR, while TCRdb's copy carries only in-frame clones and drops some. The sample includes a few hundred thousand clones, less than 75% of them seen just once. What was sequenced was memory CD4+ T cells sorted from blood. The origin of the receptors is a young man in good health. Both conserved end residues are part of each CDR3. D genes are given only for firm matches. Clone size, where shown, is once, few, many, or a class for clones that have expanded.

clone_size,j_call,cdr3_length,v_call,d_call,cdr3_nt,cdr3_aa
.,TRBJ1-1,14,TRBV2,TRBD1,TGTGCCAGCAGTAAACAGGGGCTGGACACTGAAGCTTTCTTT,CASSKQGLDTEAFF
.,TRBJ2-5,17,TRBV4-2,TRBD2,TGTGCCAGCAGCCAAGTGGGACTAGCGGGAGGGCTAGAGACCCAGTACTTC,CASSQVGLAGGLETQYF
.,TRBJ1-2,17,TRBV5-4,.,TGTGCCAGCAGCTTGGGGGGTAGGAGGGGCGAAAACTATGGCTACACCTTC,CASSLGGRRGENYGYTF
.,TRBJ2-7,11,TRBV6-5,.,TGTGCCAGCGAGGACTCGGGCGAGCAGTACTTC,CASEDSGEQYF
once,TRBJ2-7,14,TRBV6-5,TRBD2,TGTGCCAGCGGAGCTAGCGGGAGAGTCTACGAGCAGTACTTC,CASGASGRVYEQYF
.,TRBJ1-3,15,TRBV14,TRBD1,TGTGCCAGCAGCCAAGTGACAGGGTTTGGAAACACCATATATTTT,CASSQVTGFGNTIYF
.,TRBJ2-6,14,TRBV5-1,.,TGCGCCAGCAGCTTGGTATCTGGGGCCAACGTCCTGACTTTC,CASSLVSGANVLTF
.,TRBJ2-7,16,TRBV4-2,TRBD2,TGTGCCAGCAGCTCCTTGACTAGCGGGGTTGCCTACGAGCAGTACTTC,CASSSLTSGVAYEQYF
.,TRBJ2-7,14,TRBV29-1,TRBD1,TGCAGCGTTCAAGGACAGGGGGGGTCCTACGAGCAGTACTTC,CSVQGQGGSYEQYF
.,TRBJ2-5,15,TRBV6-5,.,TGTGCCAGCAGTTACGCCGGGACCCCTGGTGAGACCCAGTACTTC,CASSYAGTPGETQYF
.,TRBJ2-7,14,TRBV5-1,TRBD1,TGCGCCAGCAGCCTGGGACAGGCCTCCAACGAGCAGTACTTC,CASSLGQASNEQYF
.,TRBJ1-1,15,TRBV5-1,.,TGCGCCAGCAGGGGCATACGGGAGGTGAACACTGAAGCTTTCTTT,CASRGIREVNTEAFF
.,TRBJ2-7,13,TRBV5-4,.,TGTGCCAGCAGCTTGCAGAGCGCCGGAGGTCTGTACTTC,CASSLQSAGGLYF
.,TRBJ2-7,14,TRBV5-4,.,TGTGCCAGCAGCTTGGGCAGGGGAGGTTACGAGCAGTACTTC,CASSLGRGGYEQYF